These 27 T cell receptor beta chains came from one sample sequenced in a study of blood T cell repertoires in COVID-19. This table comes from immunoSEQ multiplex PCR, and its TCRdb copy is limited to in-frame clones, with some not included. The sample holds approximately 180,000 clones, around three quarters seen once. Sequencing used PBMCs or T cells enriched from blood (not recorded which). These receptors were taken from a woman between 50 and 59 years old with acute COVID-19.

J is TRBJ2-6 and V is TRBV5-4; 11 nucleotides align to TRBD2. Germline trimming cut 1 base from V and 0 bases from J; bases unmatched to any gene: 0. Germline-derived CDR1 and CDR2 are SGHNT and YYREEE (reference sequence). The CDR3 covers 17 residues. CDR3 bases: TGTGCCAGCAGCTTGACTAGCGGGGGCTCTGGGGCCAACGTCCTGACTTTC. It codes for CASSLTSGGSGANVLTF.

The chain recombines TRBV19 with TRBJ1-5; 8 nucleotides align to TRBD1. This CDR3 comprises 15 residues. The trim removed 6 bases at V and 6 bases at J, leaving 10 bases unmatched. Germline CDR1 reads LNHDA; CDR2 reads SQIVND (reference sequence). CDR3 residues: CASRPTTGGSQPQHF. CDR3 sequence (DNA): TGTGCCAGTAGACCAACCACAGGGGGAAGTCAGCCCCAGCATTTT.

In DNA form, the CDR3 reads TGTGCCAGCAGCCAATCGGAACAGGGGGCTCGAAAACTGTTTTTT. Encoded protein: CASSQSEQGARKLFF. The chain combines TRBV3-1 (or the pseudogene TRBV3-2) with TRBJ1-4; 9 nucleotides agree with TRBD1. V was pared by 2 bases and J by 10 bases, with 8 bases of the junction left unmatched. CDR1 and CDR2 from the germline V gene are LGHDT and YNNKEL (reference sequence). The CDR3 sequence is 15 residues long.

A few counts support this clone. J is TRBJ1-2 and V is TRBV24-1; 8 bases match TRBD1. The CDR3 loop spans 14 amino acids. V was pared by 5 bases and J by 7 bases, with 8 bases of the junction left unmatched. Germline assignment: CDR1 KGHDR and CDR2 SFDVKD. CDR3 sequence (DNA): TGTGCCACCAGTGTCACGGACAGGGTTGCTGGCTACACCTTC. This gives the protein CATSVTDRVAGYTF.

The rearrangement joins TRBV10-3 to TRBJ1-1; 7 bases line up with TRBD1. Germline values: CDR1 ENHRY, CDR2 SYGVKD. This CDR3 has 17 residues. The junction had 13 bases not matched to a gene; V was cut back by 6 bases and J by 0 bases. CDR3 sequence: CAIRDSTGAVMNTEAFF. The CDR3 DNA is TGTGCCATCAGGGATTCTACAGGGGCAGTCATGAACACTGAAGCTTTCTTT.

The rearrangement links TRBV20-1 to TRBJ2-1, with TRBD2 identical over 8 bases. Germline CDR1 and CDR2: DFQATT and SNEGSKA (reference sequence). The CDR3 runs 18 residues. V was clipped by 3 bases and J by 7 bases; unmatched bases: 20. The CDR3 is CSASYTGGLSFNWNEQFF. The DNA of the CDR3 is TGCAGTGCTAGTTATACGGGGGGGCTAAGTTTCAATTGGAATGAGCAGTTCTTC.

This chain uses TRBV7-9 with TRBJ1-4; possible D gene TRBD1, 5 bases. Germline V CDR1 and CDR2: SEHNR, FQNEAQ (reference sequence). The CDR3 spans 14 residues. The V gene lost 8 bases and the J gene lost 7 bases, with 17 bases spanning the gap. CDR3 DNA: TGTGCCAGCGCCTCCACCCTGGGGGGTGAAAAACTGTTTTTT. Encoded protein: CASASTLGGEKLFF. The entire variable domain, with the rest obtained from reference TRBV7-9 and TRBJ1-4, is as follows: DTGVSQNPRHKITKRGQNVTFRCDPISEHNRLYWYRQTLGQGPEFLTYFQNEAQLEKSRLLSDRFSAERPKGSFSTLEIQRTEQGDSAMYLCASASTLGGEKLFFGSGTQLSVL.

The chain joins TRBV7-3 to TRBJ2-1; the match to TRBD1 covers 7 bases. There are 13 residues in the CDR3. Germline CDR1 is SGHTA and CDR2 is FQGTGA. Unmatched junction bases numbered 1, after V lost 3 bases and J lost 5 bases. In DNA form, the CDR3 reads TGTGCCAGCAGCTTGGGGACAGACAATGAGCAGTTCTTC. Residues: CASSLGTDNEQFF.

The gene calls are TRBV5-1 and TRBJ1-2; 8 nucleotides line up with TRBD1. Unmatched junction bases numbered 9, after V lost 3 bases and J lost 2 bases. This CDR3 has 16 amino acids. Germline V gives CDR1 SGHRS, CDR2 YFSETQ. This CDR3 is CASSWGPDRANYGYTF. CDR3 bases: TGCGCCAGCAGCTGGGGACCGGACAGGGCCAACTATGGCTACACCTTC.

About this clone itself: Other DNA sequences from this sample encode an identical CDR3 as well. The rearrangement joins TRBV6-5 to TRBJ1-5; 8 positions match TRBD1. The CDR3 spans 14 residues. Germline trimming cut 6 bases from V and 4 bases from J; bases unmatched to any gene: 5. Germline V CDR1 and CDR2: MNHEY, SVGAGI. In nucleotides, the CDR3 is TGTGCCAGCAGCCCCGGACAGGGAAATCAGCCCCAGCATTTT. Translating gives CASSPGQGNQPQHF.

A few counts support this clone. This chain connects TRBV4-1 to TRBJ1-5; TRBD1 matches at 10 bases. With V trimmed by 5 bases and J by 5 bases, 6 bases remained unmatched. CDR1 and CDR2 (germline): MGHRA, YSYEKL. The CDR3 length is 15 residues. CDR3 region: CASSKWTGGDQPQHF. CDR3 nucleotide sequence: TGCGCCAGCAGCAAATGGACAGGGGGGGATCAGCCCCAGCATTTT.

The chain couples TRBV2 to TRBJ1-1, with D maybe TRBD1 (6 bases). Germline V gene data show CDR1 as SNHLY and CDR2 as FYNNEI. V gave up 6 bases and J gave up 3 bases, with 14 bases separating them. This CDR3 is 14 amino acids long. The CDR3 region is CASRTQGGYTEAFF. The CDR3 coding sequence is TGTGCCAGCAGAACACAGGGAGGGTACACTGAAGCTTTCTTT.

The V and J genes are TRBV19 and TRBJ2-3; 7 bases fit TRBD1. From germline, CDR1 is LNHDA and CDR2 SQIVND (reference sequence). The CDR3 contains 14 residues. Unmatched junction bases numbered 3, after V lost 5 bases and J lost 1 base. CDR3 nucleotides: TGTGCCAGTAGTTTCACAGGGGGCACAGATACGCAGTATTTT. Residues: CASSFTGGTDTQYF. The full variable domain, rest sourced from reference TRBV19 and TRBJ2-3, is DGGITQSPKYLFRKEGQNVTLSCEQNLNHDAMYWYRQDPGQGLRLIYYSQIVNDFQKGDIAEGYSVSREKKESFPLTVTSAQKNPTAFYLCASSFTGGTDTQYFGPGTRLTVL.

This sequence joins TRBV12-5 and TRBJ2-1; D gene unclear. Trimming pared 10 bases from V and 1 base from J, leaving 14 bases between. Germline V lookup: CDR1 LGHNT, CDR2 FRNRAP. This CDR3 has 14 amino acids. CDR3 loop: CATSPDSSYNEQFF. The CDR3 region has the DNA TGTGCTACATCCCCCGACTCGTCCTACAATGAGCAGTTCTTC. The full variable domain, its missing parts supplied by reference TRBV12-5 and TRBJ2-1, is DARVTQTPRHKVTEMGQEVTMRCQPILGHNTVFWYRQTMMQGLELLAYFRNRAPLDDSGMPKDRFSAEMPDATLATLKIQPSEPRDSAVYFCATSPDSSYNEQFFGPGTRLTVL.

The chain uses TRBV4-3 and TRBJ2-3; TRBD1 is a possible D gene (7 bases). The CDR3 spans 15 residues. Germline V gene data show CDR1 as LGHNA and CDR2 as YSLEER. V lost 6 bases to trimming and J lost 0 bases, with 13 bases between them. The CDR3 bases are TGCGCCAGCAGTTCAGGGGGGTTTAGCACAGATACGCAGTATTTT. Encoded protein: CASSSGGFSTDTQYF.

The J gene is TRBJ1-2, the V gene TRBV5-6; 7 nucleotides line up with TRBD1. Germline trimming cut 3 bases from V and 2 bases from J; bases unmatched to any gene: 1. The CDR3 contains 13 residues. The germline CDR1 and CDR2 sequences are SGHDT and YYEEEE. CDR3 sequence (DNA): TGTGCCAGCAGCTCGACAGGGAACTATGGCTACACCTTC. Its translation: CASSSTGNYGYTF.

V and J are TRBV19 and TRBJ1-2, with a tentative D call TRBD1 (6 bases). There are 12 residues in the CDR3. Trimming took off 7 bases at V and 4 bases at J, with 10 bases between the two ends. Germline CDR1 LNHDA, CDR2 SQIVND (reference sequence). CDR3 DNA sequence: TGTGCCAGTACACAGGGTTTCTATGGCTACACCTTC. As protein: CASTQGFYGYTF.

This rearrangement joins TRBV19 to TRBJ1-2, with a tentative D call TRBD1 (5 bases). The CDR3 is 15 residues long. The germline CDR1 and CDR2 sequences are LNHDA and SQIVND (reference sequence). The germline V and J ends were trimmed by 7 bases and 3 bases, with 18 bases remaining between them. This chain's CDR3 is CASISWTRGDYGYTF. The CDR3 DNA reads as TGTGCCAGTATCAGTTGGACAAGGGGTGACTATGGCTACACCTTC.

This clone has at least ten counts. V gene TRBV29-1 combines with J gene TRBJ2-5; 7 bases are a match to TRBD1. The CDR3 extends over 12 amino acids. After removal of 6 bases from V and 5 bases from J, the junction contained 6 bases not matched to a gene. Germline-derived CDR1 and CDR2 are SQVTM and ANQGSEA. Here the CDR3 DNA reads TGCAGCGTACGACAGGGTGGGGAGACCCAGTACTTC. Translating it yields CSVRQGGETQYF.

The gene calls are TRBV6-5 and TRBJ2-5, with 7 bases identical to TRBD1. The length of the CDR3 is 16 residues. The J segment lost 4 bases and the V segment lost 2 bases, leaving 10 bases of the junction unmatched. Looked up from germline, CDR1 is MNHEY and CDR2 is SVGAGI. CDR3 loop: CASSYTGAQDGETQYF. CDR3 DNA sequence: TGTGCCAGCAGTTACACAGGGGCCCAGGACGGAGAGACCCAGTACTTC.

The rearrangement uses TRBV27 and TRBJ2-6, with D possibly being TRBD1 (6 bases). This CDR3 comprises 18 residues. V shed 6 bases and J shed 0 bases, with 18 bases lying between them. CDR1 and CDR2 (germline): MNHEY, SMNVEV (reference sequence). The CDR3 bases are TGTGCCAGCAGCCAAGATACTGTACAGGGCTCTGGGGCCAACGTCCTGACTTTC. It encodes CASSQDTVQGSGANVLTF.

The chain carries TRBV2 and TRBJ1-5, with 9 bases matching TRBD1. Germline lookup yields CDR1 SNHLY and CDR2 FYNNEI. The CDR3 is made up of 15 amino acids. V gave up 4 bases and J gave up 4 bases; unmatched junction bases: 5. The DNA of the CDR3 is TGTGCCAGCAGTGGATCAGACAGGGGGAATCAGCCCCAGCATTTT. It encodes CASSGSDRGNQPQHF.

This sequence joins TRBV11-2 and TRBJ1-3; tentative D call: TRBD1 (6 bases). V was cut by 8 bases and J by 4 bases, with 18 bases left in between. This CDR3 is 15 amino acids long. CDR1 and CDR2 (germline): SGHAT, FQNNGV. CDR3 coding DNA: TGTGCCAGCCGGGCGGGGGGGCGCGGCGGAAACACCATATATTTT. It yields the protein CASRAGGRGGNTIYF. The variable domain in full, with the rest retrieved from reference TRBV11-2 and TRBJ1-3, is EAGVAQSPRYKIIEKRQSVAFWCNPISGHATLYWYQQILGQGPKLLIQFQNNGVVDDSQLPKDRFSAERLKGVDSTLKIQPAKLEDSAVYLCASRAGGRGGNTIYFGEGSWLTVV.

Comments on this clone: The same CDR3 arises from other DNA sequences in this sample as well. The rearrangement uses TRBV6-5 and TRBJ1-6; 8 bases map to TRBD1. Per the germline V gene, CDR1 is MNHEY and CDR2 is SVGAGI. J lost 8 bases, V lost 2 bases, and 5 bases had no gene match. The CDR3 covers 15 residues. CDR3: CASSYTTGEDSPLHF. CDR3 DNA: TGTGCCAGCAGTTACACGACAGGGGAAGATTCACCCCTCCACTTT.

The DNA for the CDR3 is TGCAGCTTCACGAGGTTTACTAATGAAAAACTGTTTTTT. Its translation: CSFTRFTNEKLFF. The V call is TRBV29-1, the J call TRBJ1-4; D not certain. Germline CDR1 SQVTM, CDR2 ANQGSEA. V was shortened by 8 bases and J by 2 bases, with 12 bases between the two germline ends. The CDR3 has 13 residues. The full variable domain, completed using reference TRBV29-1 and TRBJ1-4, is SAVISQKPSRDICQRGTSLTIQCQVDSQVTMMFWYRQQPGQSLTLIATANQGSEATYESGFVIDKFPISRPNLTFSTLTVSNMSPEDSSIYLCSFTRFTNEKLFFGSGTQLSVL.

This clone is a singleton in its sample. This sequence joins TRBV6-5 and TRBJ1-2; a possible D gene is TRBD1 (5 bases). Germline V gene data show CDR1 as MNHEY and CDR2 as SVGAGI. There are 13 residues in the CDR3. V was cut by 9 bases and J by 4 bases, with 15 bases left in between. CDR3 residues: CASKDGGFYGYTF. The CDR3 DNA is TGTGCCAGTAAAGACGGGGGATTCTATGGCTACACCTTC.

V usage is TRBV5-6 and J usage is TRBJ2-6; no clear D gene. In germline, CDR1 is SGHDT, CDR2 YYEEEE. The CDR3 covers 15 residues. Trimming left V 3 bases short and J 1 base short, with 8 bases between. The CDR3 DNA reads TGTGCCAGCAGCTCCTACCGTTCTGGGGCCAACGTCCTGACTTTC. Protein: CASSSYRSGANVLTF. Full variable domain (outside the CDR3, taken from reference TRBV5-6 and TRBJ2-6): DAGVTQSPTHLIKTRGQQVTLRCSPKSGHDTVSWYQQALGQGPQFIFQYYEEEERQRGNFPDRFSGHQFPNYSSELNVNALLLGDSALYLCASSSYRSGANVLTFGAGSRLTVL.